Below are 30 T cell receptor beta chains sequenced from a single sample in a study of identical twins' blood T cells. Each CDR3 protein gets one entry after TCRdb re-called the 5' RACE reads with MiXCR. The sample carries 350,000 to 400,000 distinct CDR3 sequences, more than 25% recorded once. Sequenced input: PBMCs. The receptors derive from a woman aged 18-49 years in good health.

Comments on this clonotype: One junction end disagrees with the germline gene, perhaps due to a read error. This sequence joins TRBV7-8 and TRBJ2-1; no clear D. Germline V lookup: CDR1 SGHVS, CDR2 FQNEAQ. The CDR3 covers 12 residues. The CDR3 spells CARSLMRNEQFF. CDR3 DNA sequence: TGTGCCCGCAGCTTAATGCGGAATGAGCAGTTCTTC.

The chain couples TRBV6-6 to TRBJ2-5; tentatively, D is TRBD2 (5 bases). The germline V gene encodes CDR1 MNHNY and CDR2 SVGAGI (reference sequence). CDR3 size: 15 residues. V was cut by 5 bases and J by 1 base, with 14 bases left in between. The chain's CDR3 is CASSLFDGVQETQYF. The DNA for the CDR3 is TGTGCCAGCAGTCTTTTCGACGGGGTCCAAGAGACCCAGTACTTC.

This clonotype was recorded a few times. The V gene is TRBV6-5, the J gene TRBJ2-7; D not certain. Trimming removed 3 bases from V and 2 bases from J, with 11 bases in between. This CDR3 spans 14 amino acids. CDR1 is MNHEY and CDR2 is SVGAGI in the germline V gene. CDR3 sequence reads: CASSYLHLPYEQYF. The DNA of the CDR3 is TGTGCCAGCAGTTATTTACATCTACCCTACGAGCAGTACTTC.

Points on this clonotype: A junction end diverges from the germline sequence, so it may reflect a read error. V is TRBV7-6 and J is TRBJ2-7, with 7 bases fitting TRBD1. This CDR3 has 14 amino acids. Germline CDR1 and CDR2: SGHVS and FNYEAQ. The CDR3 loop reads CVSSFRSGGREQYF. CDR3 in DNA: TGTGTCAGCAGCTTCCGGTCAGGGGGTAGGGAGCAGTACTTC.

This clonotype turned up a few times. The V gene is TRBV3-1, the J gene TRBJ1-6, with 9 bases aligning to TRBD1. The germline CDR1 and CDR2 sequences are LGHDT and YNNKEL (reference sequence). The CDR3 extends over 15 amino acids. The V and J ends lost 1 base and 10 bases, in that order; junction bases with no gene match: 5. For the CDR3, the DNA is TGTGCCAGCAGCCAAGTCGGGACAGGGAAATCACCCCTCCACTTT. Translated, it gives CASSQVGTGKSPLHF.

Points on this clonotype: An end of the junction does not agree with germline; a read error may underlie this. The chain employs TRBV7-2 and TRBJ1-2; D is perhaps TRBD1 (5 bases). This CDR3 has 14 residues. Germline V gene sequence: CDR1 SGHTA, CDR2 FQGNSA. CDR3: CANSLEGIWYGYTF. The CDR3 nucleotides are TGTGCCAACAGCTTAGAGGGGATTTGGTATGGCTACACCTTC. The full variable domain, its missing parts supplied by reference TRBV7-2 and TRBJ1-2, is GAGVSQSPSNKVTEKGKDVELRCDPISGHTALYWYRQSLGQGLEFLIYFQGNSAPDKSGLPSDRFSAERTGGSVSTLTIQRTQQEDSAVYLCANSLEGIWYGYTFGSGTRLTVV.

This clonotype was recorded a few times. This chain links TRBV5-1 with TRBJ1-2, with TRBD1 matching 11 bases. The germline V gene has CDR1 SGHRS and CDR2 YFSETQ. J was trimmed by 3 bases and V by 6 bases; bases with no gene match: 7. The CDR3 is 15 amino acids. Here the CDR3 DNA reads TGCGCCAGCACTCCCTGGACAGGGGGCTACTATGGCTACACCTTC. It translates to CASTPWTGGYYGYTF. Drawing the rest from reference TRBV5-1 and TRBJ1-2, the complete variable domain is KAGVTQTPRYLIKTRGQQVTLSCSPISGHRSVSWYQQTPGQGLQFLFEYFSETQRNKGNFPGRFSGRQFSNSRSEMNVSTLELGDSALYLCASTPWTGGYYGYTFGSGTRLTVV.

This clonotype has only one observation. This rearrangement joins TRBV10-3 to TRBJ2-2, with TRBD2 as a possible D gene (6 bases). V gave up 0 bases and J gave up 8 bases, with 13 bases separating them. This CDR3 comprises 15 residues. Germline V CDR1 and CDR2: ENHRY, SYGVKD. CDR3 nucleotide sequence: TGTGCCATCAGTGAGTCCGGGAGAGACGGAGGGGAGCTGTTTTTT. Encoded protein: CAISESGRDGGELFF.

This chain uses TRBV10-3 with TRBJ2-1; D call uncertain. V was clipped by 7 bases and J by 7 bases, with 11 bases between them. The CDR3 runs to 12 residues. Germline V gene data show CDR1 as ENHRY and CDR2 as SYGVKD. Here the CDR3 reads CAITGVENEQFF. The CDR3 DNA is TGTGCCATCACTGGGGTGGAGAATGAGCAGTTCTTC.

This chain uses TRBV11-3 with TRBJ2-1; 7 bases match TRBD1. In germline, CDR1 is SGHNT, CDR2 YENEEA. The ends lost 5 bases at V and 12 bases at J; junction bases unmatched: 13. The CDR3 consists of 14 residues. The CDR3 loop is CASSPGTVTYGQFF. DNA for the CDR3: TGTGCCAGCAGCCCCGGGACAGTTACATATGGGCAGTTCTTC.

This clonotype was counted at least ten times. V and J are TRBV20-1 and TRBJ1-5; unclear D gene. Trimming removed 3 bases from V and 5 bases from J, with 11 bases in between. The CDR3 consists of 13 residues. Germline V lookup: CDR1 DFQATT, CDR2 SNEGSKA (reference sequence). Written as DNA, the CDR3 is TGCAGTGCTAGGTATACAGATGATCAGCCCCAGCATTTT. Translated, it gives CSARYTDDQPQHF.

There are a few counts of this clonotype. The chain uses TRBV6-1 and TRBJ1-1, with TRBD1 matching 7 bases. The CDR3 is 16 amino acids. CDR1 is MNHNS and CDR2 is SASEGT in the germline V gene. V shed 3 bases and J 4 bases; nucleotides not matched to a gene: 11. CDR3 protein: CASSDQPTGIGTEAFF. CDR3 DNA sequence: TGTGCCAGCAGTGACCAACCGACAGGGATTGGCACTGAAGCTTTCTTT.

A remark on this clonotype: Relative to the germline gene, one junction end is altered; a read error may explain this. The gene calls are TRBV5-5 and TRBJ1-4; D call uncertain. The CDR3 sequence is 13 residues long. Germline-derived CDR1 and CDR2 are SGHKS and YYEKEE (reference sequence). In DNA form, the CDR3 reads TGTGCCAGCAGCATCGCTAGGAGGGAAAAACTGCTTTTT. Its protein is CASSIARREKLLF. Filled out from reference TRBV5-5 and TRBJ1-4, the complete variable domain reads DAGVTQSPTHLIKTRGQQVTLRCSPISGHKSVSWYQQVLGQGPQFIFQYYEKEERGRGNFPDRFSARQFPNYSSELNVNALLLGDSALYLCASSIARREKLLFGSGTQLSVL.

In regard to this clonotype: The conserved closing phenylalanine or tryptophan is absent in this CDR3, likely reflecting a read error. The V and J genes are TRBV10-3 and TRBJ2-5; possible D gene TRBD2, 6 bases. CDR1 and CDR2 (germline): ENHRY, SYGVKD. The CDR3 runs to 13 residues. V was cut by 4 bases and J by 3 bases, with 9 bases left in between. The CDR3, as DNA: TGTGCCATCAGTGTGGGGGGAAAAGAGACCCAGTACTCC. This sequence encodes CAISVGGKETQYS.

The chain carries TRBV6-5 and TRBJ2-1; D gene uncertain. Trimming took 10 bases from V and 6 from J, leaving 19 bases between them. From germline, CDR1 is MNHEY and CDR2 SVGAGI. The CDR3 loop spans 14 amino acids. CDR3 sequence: CATRPSRVGNEQFF. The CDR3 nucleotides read TGTGCCACCAGGCCGAGTCGGGTAGGCAATGAGCAGTTCTTC.

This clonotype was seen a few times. The chain's CDR3 is CASSLTSGSTEAFF. The DNA for the CDR3 is TGTGCCAGCAGCTTAACTTCTGGGTCCACTGAAGCTTTCTTT. The chain combines TRBV7-3 with TRBJ1-1, with D uncertain. The CDR3 covers 14 residues. V dropped 0 bases and J dropped 4 bases, with 9 bases sitting between them. The germline gives CDR1 SGHTA, CDR2 FQGTGA.

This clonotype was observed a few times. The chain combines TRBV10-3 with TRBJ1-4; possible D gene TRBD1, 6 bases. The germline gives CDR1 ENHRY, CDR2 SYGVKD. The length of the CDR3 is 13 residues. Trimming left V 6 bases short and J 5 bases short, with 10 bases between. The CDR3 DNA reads TGTGCCATCAGAGGACAGACGAATGAAAAACTGTTTTTT. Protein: CAIRGQTNEKLFF.

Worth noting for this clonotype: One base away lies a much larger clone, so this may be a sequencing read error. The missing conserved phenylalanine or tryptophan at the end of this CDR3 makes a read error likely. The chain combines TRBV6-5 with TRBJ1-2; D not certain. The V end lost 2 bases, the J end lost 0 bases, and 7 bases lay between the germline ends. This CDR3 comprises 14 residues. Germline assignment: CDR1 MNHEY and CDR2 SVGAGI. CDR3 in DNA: TGTGCCAGCAGTTACAGAGAAACTAACTATGGCTACACCTCC. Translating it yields CASSYRETNYGYTS.

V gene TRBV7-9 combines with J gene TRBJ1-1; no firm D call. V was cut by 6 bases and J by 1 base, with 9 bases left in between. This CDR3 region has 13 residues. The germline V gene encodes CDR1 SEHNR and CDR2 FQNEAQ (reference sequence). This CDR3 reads CASSRTTNTEAFF. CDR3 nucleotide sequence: TGTGCCAGCAGTCGAACTACGAACACTGAAGCTTTCTTT.

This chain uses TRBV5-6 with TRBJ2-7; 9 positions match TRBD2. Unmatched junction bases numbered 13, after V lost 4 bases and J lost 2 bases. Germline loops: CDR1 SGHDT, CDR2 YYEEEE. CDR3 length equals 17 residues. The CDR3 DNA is TGTGCCAGCAGCACATTCAGGCTAGCGGGAACCACCTACGAGCAGTACTTC. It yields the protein CASSTFRLAGTTYEQYF.

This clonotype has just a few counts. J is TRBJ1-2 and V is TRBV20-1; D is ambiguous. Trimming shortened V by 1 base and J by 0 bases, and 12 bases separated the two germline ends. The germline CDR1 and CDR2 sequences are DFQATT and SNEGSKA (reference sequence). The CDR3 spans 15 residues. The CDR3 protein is CSARGIGLTNYGYTF. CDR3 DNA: TGCAGTGCTAGAGGAATCGGACTGACTAACTATGGCTACACCTTC.

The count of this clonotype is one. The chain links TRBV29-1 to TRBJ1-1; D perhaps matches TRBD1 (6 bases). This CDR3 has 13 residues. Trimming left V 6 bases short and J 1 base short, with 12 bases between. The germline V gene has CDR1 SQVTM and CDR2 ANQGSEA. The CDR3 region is CSVGLGQNTEAFF. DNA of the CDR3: TGCAGCGTCGGTTTGGGACAGAACACTGAAGCTTTCTTT.

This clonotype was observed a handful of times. This chain's CDR3 is CASSFFSSRTGELFF. CDR3 nucleotide sequence: TGTGCCAGCAGCTTTTTTAGTAGCAGAACCGGGGAGCTGTTTTTT. The J gene is TRBJ2-2, the V gene TRBV9; the D is unclear. This CDR3 is 15 amino acids long. V lost 4 bases, J lost 5 bases, and 15 bases lay in between. Germline assignment: CDR1 SGDLS and CDR2 YYNGEE.

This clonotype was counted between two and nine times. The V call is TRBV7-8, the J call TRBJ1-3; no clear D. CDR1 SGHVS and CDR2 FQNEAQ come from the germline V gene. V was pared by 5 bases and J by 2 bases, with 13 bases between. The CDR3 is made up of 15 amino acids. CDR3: CASSPRERTGNTIYF. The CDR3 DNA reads TGTGCCAGCAGCCCTAGGGAAAGGACTGGAAACACCATATATTTT.

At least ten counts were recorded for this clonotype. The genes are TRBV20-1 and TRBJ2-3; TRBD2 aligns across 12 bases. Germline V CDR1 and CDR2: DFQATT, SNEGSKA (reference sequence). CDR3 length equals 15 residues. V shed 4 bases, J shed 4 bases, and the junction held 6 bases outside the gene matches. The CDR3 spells CSAISSGRAPDTQYF. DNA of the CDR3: TGCAGTGCTATATCTAGCGGGAGGGCCCCAGATACGCAGTATTTT.

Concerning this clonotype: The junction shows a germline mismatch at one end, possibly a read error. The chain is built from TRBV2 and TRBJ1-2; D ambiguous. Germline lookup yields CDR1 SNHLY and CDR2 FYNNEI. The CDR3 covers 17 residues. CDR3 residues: CAGSVPLGSPLEGGYTF. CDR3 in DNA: TGTGCCGGCAGTGTCCCCCTGGGTAGCCCCTTGGAGGGTGGCTACACCTTC.

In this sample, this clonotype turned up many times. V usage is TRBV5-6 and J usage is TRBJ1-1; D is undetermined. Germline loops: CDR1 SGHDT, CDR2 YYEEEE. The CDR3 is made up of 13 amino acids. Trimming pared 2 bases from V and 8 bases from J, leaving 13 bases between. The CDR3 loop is CASSFTLSPEAFF. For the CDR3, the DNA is TGTGCCAGCAGCTTCACCTTATCCCCCGAAGCTTTCTTT.

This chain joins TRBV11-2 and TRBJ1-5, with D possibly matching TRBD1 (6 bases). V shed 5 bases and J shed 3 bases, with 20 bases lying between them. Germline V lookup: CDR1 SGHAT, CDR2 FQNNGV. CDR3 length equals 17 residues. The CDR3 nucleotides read TGTGCCAGCAGCGCACAGATAGCAGGGGCTGCCAATCAGCCCCAGCATTTT. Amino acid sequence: CASSAQIAGAANQPQHF.

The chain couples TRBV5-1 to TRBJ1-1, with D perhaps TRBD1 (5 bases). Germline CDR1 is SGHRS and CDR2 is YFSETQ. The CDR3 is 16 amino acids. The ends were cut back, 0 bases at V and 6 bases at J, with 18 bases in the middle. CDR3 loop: CASSLGGLFGVPEAFF. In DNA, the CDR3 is TGCGCCAGCAGCTTGGGGGGACTCTTTGGGGTACCTGAAGCTTTCTTT.

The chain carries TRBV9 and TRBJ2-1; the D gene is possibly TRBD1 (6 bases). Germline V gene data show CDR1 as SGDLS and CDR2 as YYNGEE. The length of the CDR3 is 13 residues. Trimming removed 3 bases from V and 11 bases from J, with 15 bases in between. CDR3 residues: CASSALDSWKQFF. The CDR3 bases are TGTGCCAGCAGCGCCTTGGACAGTTGGAAGCAGTTCTTC.